Below, one T cell receptor beta chain is given with its context. The data stem from a study of blood T cell repertoires in COVID-19. The wider study: Sample material is recorded as cDNA or gDNA derived from T cells, B-cell-depleted T cells, or PBMCs.

Trimming took 1 base from V and 12 from J, leaving 13 bases between them. The germline gives CDR1 MGHDK, CDR2 SYGVNS. This CDR3 comprises 13 residues. Method: immunoSEQ multiplex PCR; TCRdb's copy keeps in-frame clones and lacks some. The repertoire includes 150,000 to 200,000 clones, approximately 92% of them detected once, and roughly 4.4% sits in the top ten. Sequencing was carried out using peripheral blood. V and J are TRBV25-1 and TRBJ2-1; a weak D match, TRBD1 (5 bases). The source of this sequence is a woman aged 45-60 years with acute or convalescent COVID-19. This CDR3 reads CASSESPSQGQFF. As DNA, the CDR3 is TGTGCCAGCAGTGAATCTCCGAGTCAGGGGCAGTTCTTC.